This T cell receptor beta chain was sequenced during a study of glioma-infiltrating T cells after dendritic cell vaccination. Study summary: Autologous tumor lysate was loaded overnight onto monocyte-derived dendritic cells grown approximately seven days with IL-4 and GM-CSF.

V lost 6 bases and J 2 bases, leaving 10 bases between the germline ends. Germline lookup yields CDR1 SQVTM and CDR2 ANQGSEA. This CDR3 spans 13 amino acids. Amplification used 60 V beta primers and 13 J beta primers. TCRdb's table, derived via immunoSEQ multiplex PCR, lists solely in-frame clones and lacks some. The table shows roughly 100,000 clones, with nearly 90% occurring only once. Time point defined: after dendritic cell vaccination, including at tumor progression/relapse. No glioblastoma patient carried an isocitrate dehydrogenase mutation. PBMC sampling occurred before vaccination, two weeks after the third dose, and at progression.

The chain links TRBV29-1 to TRBJ2-2; possibly TRBD1 for D (6 bases). This clonotype was obtained from a human donor with glioblastoma. Here the sequenced sample was blood, taken after dendritic cell vaccination. The CDR3 loop is CSVGAANTGELFF. For the CDR3, the DNA is TGCAGCGTGGGGGCAGCCAACACCGGGGAGCTGTTTTTT.